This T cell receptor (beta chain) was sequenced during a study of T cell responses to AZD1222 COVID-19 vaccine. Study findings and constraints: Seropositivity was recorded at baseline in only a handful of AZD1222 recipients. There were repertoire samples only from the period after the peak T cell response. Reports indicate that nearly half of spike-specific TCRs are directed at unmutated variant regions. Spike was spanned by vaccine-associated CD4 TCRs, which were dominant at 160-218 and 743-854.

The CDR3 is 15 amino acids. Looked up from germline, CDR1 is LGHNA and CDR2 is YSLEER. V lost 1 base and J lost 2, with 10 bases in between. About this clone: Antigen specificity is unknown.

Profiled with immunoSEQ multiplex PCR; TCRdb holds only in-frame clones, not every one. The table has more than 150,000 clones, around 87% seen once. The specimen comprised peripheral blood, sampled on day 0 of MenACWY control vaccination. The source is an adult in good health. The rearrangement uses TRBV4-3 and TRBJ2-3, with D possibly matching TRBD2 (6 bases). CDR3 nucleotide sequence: TGCGCCAGCAGCCAAGTGGGACTGGCCACAGATACGCAGTATTTT. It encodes CASSQVGLATDTQYF.